The rows below give T cell receptor beta chains drawn from one sample of a study of T cells in Graves' hyperthyroidism and ophthalmopathy. TCRdb passed the multiplex PCR reads through MiXCR, listing each CDR3 protein once. The profile covers 250,000 to 300,000 distinct CDR3 sequences, with roughly 15% appearing a single time and less than 15% taken by the ten largest. The sample consisted of blood. The receptors originated from a woman in her thirties or forties with Graves' hyperthyroidism that later progressed to Graves' ophthalmopathy. Each CDR3 is given with its conserved first and last residue. The D gene is left open where the match is weak. Where a row states a size, it is once, few, many or the class of an expanded clone; other rows omit it.

abundance	v_gene	d_gene	j_gene	CDR3nt	CDR3aa
many	TRBV29-1	-	TRBJ2-2	TGCAGCGTTACGGACAACACCGGGGAGCTGTTTTTT	CSVTDNTGELFF
-	TRBV20-1	-	TRBJ1-1	TGCAGTGCTAGAGAGATTTGGAGGAAGGGGTCCACTGAAGCTTTCTTT	CSAREIWRKGSTEAFF
many	TRBV10-2	-	TRBJ2-7	TGCGCCAGCAGTGTGGCTAGAATCTCCTACGAGCAGTACTTC	CASSVARISYEQYF
-	TRBV9	-	TRBJ2-3	TGTGCCAGCAGCTCAGAGAAAAGCACAGATACGCAGTATTTT	CASSSEKSTDTQYF
-	TRBV27	-	TRBJ1-1	TGTGCCAGCAGTCCCTCGTGGCAGGGTAGTGAAGCTTTCTTT	CASSPSWQGSEAFF
few	TRBV20-1	-	TRBJ2-3	TGCAGTCACCGCGGTAGTATAACCAACACAGATACGCAGTATTTT	CSHRGSITNTDTQYF
-	TRBV28	-	TRBJ1-5	TGTGCCAGCAGTTTAGGGGTTACACAGCCCCAGCATTTT	CASSLGVTQPQHF
many	TRBV12-3/TRBV12-4	TRBD2	TRBJ2-7	TGTGCCAGCAGGGGGGGTTCCCTAGCGGGAGGTGGGGCCTACGAGCAGTACTTC	CASRGGSLAGGGAYEQYF
few	TRBV5-1	TRBD2	TRBJ2-7	TGCGCCAGCAGCCACTCCCTAGCGGGAGGGAACTACGAGCAGTACTTC	CASSHSLAGGNYEQYF
many	TRBV12-3/TRBV12-4	TRBD1	TRBJ2-3	TGTGCCAGCAGTTTGGACAGGCGCCACACAGATACGCAGTATTTT	CASSLDRRHTDTQYF
few	TRBV20-1	TRBD1	TRBJ1-4	TGCAGTGCTAGAGAAAGACAGGGGCTATGGGAAAAACTGTTTTTT	CSARERQGLWEKLFF
-	TRBV24-1	-	TRBJ2-3	TGTGCCACCAGTGATTTCCTGGGCACAGATACGCAGTATTTT	CATSDFLGTDTQYF